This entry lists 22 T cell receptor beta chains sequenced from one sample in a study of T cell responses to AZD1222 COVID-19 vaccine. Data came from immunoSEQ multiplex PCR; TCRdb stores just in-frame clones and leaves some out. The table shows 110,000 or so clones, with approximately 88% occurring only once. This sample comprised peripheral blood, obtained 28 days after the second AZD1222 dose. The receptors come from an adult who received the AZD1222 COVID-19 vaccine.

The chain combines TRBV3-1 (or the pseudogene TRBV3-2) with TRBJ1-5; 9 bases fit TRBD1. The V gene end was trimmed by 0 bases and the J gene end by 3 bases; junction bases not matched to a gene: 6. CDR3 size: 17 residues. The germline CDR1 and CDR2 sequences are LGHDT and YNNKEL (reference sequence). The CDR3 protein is CASSQDRQGGFNQPQHF. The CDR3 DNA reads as TGTGCCAGCAGCCAAGACCGACAGGGGGGGTTCAATCAGCCCCAGCATTTT.

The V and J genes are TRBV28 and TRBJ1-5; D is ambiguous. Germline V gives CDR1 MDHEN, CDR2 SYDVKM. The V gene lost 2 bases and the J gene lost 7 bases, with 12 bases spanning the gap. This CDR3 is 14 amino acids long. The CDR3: CASSLGLTLQPQHF. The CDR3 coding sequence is TGTGCCAGCAGTTTAGGCCTAACTCTCCAGCCCCAGCATTTT.

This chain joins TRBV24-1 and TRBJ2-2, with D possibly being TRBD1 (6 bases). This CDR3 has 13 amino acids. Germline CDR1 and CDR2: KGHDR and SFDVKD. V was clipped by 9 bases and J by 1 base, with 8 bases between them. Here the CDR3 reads CATAGENTGELFF. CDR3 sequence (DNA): TGTGCCACCGCAGGGGAGAACACCGGGGAGCTGTTTTTT.

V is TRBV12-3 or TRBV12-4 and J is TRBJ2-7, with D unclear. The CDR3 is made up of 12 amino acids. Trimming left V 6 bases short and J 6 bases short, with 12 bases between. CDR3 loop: CASSPSTAEQYF. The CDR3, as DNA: TGTGCCAGCAGCCCAAGCACCGCCGAGCAGTACTTC.

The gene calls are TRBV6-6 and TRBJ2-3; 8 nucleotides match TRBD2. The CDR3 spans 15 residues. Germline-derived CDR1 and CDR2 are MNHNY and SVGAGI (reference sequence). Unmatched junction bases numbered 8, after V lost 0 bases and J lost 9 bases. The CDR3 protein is CASSYSADVAGTQYF. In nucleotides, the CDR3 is TGTGCCAGCAGTTACTCTGCGGACGTAGCGGGGACGCAGTATTTT.

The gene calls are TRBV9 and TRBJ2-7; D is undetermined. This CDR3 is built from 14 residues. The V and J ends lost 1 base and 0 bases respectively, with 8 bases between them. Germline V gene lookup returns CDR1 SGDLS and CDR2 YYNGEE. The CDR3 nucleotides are TGTGCCAGCAGCGTACAGGAGAGCTCCTACGAGCAGTACTTC. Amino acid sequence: CASSVQESSYEQYF.

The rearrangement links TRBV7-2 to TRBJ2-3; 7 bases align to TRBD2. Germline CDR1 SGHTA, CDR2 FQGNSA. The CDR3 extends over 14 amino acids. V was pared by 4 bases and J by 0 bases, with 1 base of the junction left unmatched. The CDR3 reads CASSSRGSTDTQYF. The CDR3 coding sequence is TGTGCCAGCAGCTCGCGGGGGAGCACAGATACGCAGTATTTT.

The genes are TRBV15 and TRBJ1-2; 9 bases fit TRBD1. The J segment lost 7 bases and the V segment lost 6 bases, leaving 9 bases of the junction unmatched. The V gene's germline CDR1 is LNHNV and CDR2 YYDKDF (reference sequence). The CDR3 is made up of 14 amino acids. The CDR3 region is CATRGTGLLGGYTF. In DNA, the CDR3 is TGTGCCACCAGGGGGACAGGGCTCCTGGGTGGCTACACCTTC.

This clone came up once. Here the CDR3 reads CASSTTPGSSYNSPLHF. As DNA, the CDR3 is TGCGCCAGCAGCACAACACCGGGTAGCTCCTATAATTCACCCCTCCACTTT. V is TRBV5-1 and J is TRBJ1-6, with D unresolved. V was clipped by 4 bases and J by 0 bases, with 14 bases between them. Germline CDR1 and CDR2: SGHRS and YFSETQ. The CDR3 runs to 17 residues.

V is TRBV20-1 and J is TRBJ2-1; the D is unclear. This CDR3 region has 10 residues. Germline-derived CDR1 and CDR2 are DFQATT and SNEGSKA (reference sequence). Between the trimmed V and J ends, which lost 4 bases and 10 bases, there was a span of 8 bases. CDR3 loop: CSATVYEQFF. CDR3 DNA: TGCAGTGCTACAGTATACGAGCAGTTCTTC.

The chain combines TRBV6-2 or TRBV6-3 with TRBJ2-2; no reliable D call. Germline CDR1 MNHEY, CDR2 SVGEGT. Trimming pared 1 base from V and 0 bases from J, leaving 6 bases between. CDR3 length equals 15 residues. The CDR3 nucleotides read TGTGCCAGCAGTTACTGGGAATCGAACACCGGGGAGCTGTTTTTT. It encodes CASSYWESNTGELFF.

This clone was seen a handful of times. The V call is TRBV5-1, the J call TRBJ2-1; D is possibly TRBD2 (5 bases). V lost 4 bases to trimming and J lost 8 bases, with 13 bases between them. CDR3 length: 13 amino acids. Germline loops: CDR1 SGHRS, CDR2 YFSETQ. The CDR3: CASSAAVRDEQFF. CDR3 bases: TGCGCCAGCAGCGCCGCCGTGAGGGATGAGCAGTTCTTC.

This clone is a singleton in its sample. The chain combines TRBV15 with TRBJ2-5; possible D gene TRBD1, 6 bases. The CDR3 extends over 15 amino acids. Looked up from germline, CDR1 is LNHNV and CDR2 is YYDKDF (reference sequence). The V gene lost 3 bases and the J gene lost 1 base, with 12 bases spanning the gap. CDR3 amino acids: CATSSPRDTQETQYF. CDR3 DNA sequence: TGTGCCACCAGCAGTCCCCGGGACACCCAAGAGACCCAGTACTTC.

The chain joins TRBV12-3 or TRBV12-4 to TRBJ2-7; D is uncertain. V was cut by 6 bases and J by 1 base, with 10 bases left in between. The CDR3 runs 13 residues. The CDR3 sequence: CASRPDVSYEQYF. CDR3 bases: TGTGCCAGCAGACCGGACGTTTCCTACGAGCAGTACTTC.

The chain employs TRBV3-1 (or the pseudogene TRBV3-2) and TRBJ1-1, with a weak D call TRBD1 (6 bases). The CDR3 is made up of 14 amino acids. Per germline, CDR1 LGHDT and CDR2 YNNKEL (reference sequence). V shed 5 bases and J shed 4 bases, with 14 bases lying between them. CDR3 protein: CASSADLGATEAFF. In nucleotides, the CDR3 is TGTGCCAGCAGCGCTGACCTGGGGGCCACTGAAGCTTTCTTT.

For the CDR3, the DNA is TGTGCCAGCACACCCGGCGGGGCGAGCAATCAGCCCCAGCATTTT. Translating gives CASTPGGASNQPQHF. V is TRBV7-8 and J is TRBJ1-5; possible D gene TRBD1, 5 bases. The CDR3 is made up of 15 amino acids. Germline values: CDR1 SGHVS, CDR2 FQNEAQ. V gave up 7 bases and J gave up 1 base, with 14 bases separating them.

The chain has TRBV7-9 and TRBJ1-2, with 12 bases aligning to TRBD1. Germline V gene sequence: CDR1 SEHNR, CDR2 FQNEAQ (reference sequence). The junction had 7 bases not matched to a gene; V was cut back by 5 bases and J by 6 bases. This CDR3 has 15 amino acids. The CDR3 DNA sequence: TGTGCCAGCAGCAATTTGGGGACAGGGGGCAATGGCTACACCTTC. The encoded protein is CASSNLGTGGNGYTF.

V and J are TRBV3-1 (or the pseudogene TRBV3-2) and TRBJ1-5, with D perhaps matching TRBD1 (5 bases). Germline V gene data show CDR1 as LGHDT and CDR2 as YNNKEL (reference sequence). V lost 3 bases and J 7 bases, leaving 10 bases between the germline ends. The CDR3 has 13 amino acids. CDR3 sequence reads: CASSQAGPQPQHF. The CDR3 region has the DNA TGTGCCAGCAGCCAGGCAGGGCCCCAGCCCCAGCATTTT.

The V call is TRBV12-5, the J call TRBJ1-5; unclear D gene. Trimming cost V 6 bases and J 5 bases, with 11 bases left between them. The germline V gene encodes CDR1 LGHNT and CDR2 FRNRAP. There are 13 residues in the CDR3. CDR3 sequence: CASGSGLHQPQHF. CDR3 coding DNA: TGTGCTAGTGGCTCAGGTCTCCATCAGCCCCAGCATTTT.

The CDR3 bases are TGTGCCAGCAGCTTTTACCTGGACAACTATGGCTACACCTTC. It codes for CASSFYLDNYGYTF. This rearrangement joins TRBV5-4 to TRBJ1-2; no clear D gene. V lost 2 bases and J 2 bases, leaving 10 bases between the germline ends. Germline CDR1 SGHNT, CDR2 YYREEE (reference sequence). There are 14 residues in the CDR3.

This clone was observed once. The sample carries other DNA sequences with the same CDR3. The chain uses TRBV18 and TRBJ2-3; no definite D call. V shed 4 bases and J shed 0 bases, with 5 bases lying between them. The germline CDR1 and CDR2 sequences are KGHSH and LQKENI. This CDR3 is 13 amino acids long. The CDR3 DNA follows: TGTGCCAGCTCACTGGGGAGCACAGATACGCAGTATTTT. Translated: CASSLGSTDTQYF.

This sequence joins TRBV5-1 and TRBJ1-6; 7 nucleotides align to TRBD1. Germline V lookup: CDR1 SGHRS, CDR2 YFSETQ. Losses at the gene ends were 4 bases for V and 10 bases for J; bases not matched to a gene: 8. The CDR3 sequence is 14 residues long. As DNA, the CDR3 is TGCGCCAGCAGCGTTGACAGGGTACGGTCACCCCTCCACTTT. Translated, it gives CASSVDRVRSPLHF.